This T cell receptor beta chain is drawn from a study of blood T cell repertoires in COVID-19. As processed by the authors: Reference gene primer amplification in the assay estimated nucleated cell counts. Libraries were prepared by immunoSEQ multiplex PCR; TCRdb keeps only in-frame clonotypes and omits some of them. The DNA was the basis for D and trimming; V, J and clone size are from that table. The table records about 130,000 clones, roughly four fifths of them present only once. The CDR3 is 18 amino acids. Trimming removed 0 bases at V and 0 bases at J, with 15 bases between. Germline V gives CDR1 PRHDT, CDR2 FYEKMQ (reference sequence).

The chain carries TRBV13 and TRBJ1-3, with unresolved D. This clonotype was obtained from a man aged 30 to 45 with COVID-19, enrolled during active disease. Sequencing input: peripheral blood. The CDR3 sequence: CASSLGLSSVNSGNTIYF. Written as DNA, the CDR3 is TGTGCCAGCAGCTTAGGCCTAAGTTCCGTTAACTCTGGAAACACCATATATTTT. Drawing the rest from reference TRBV13 and TRBJ1-3, the complete variable domain is AAGVIQSPRHLIKEKRETATLKCYPIPRHDTVYWYQQGPGQDPQFLISFYEKMQSDKGSIPDRFSAQQFSDYHSELNMSSLELGDSALYFCASSLGLSSVNSGNTIYFGEGSWLTVV.